These 12 T cell receptor beta chains were sequenced from one sample in a study. Treg sorting used a CD4+CD25+CD127-/low gate. In TCRdb, the 5' RACE reads were re-called with MiXCR into one record per CDR3 protein. The sample lists roughly 57,000 distinct CDR3 sequences, around 21% seen once, with roughly 3.2% in the top ten. The sample consisted of tumor-infiltrating Tregs sorted from the breast tumor. These receptors were taken from a female donor with breast cancer.

This clonotype was counted many times. The V call is TRBV7-9, the J call TRBJ2-3; maybe TRBD2 (5 bases). CDR1 and CDR2 (germline): SEHNR, FQNEAQ (reference sequence). Trimming removed 2 bases from V and 3 bases from J, with 9 bases in between. The CDR3 spans 14 residues. This CDR3 reads CASSLSTGTDTQYF. CDR3 nucleotide sequence: TGTGCCAGCAGCTTATCGACGGGAACAGATACGCAGTATTTT.

Only a few counts were recorded for this clonotype. The chain recombines TRBV5-1 with TRBJ2-1; 8 bases match TRBD1. With 7 bases clipped from V and 6 bases from J, the junction kept 9 bases outside the gene matches. The CDR3 spans 14 residues. CDR1 and CDR2 from the germline V gene are SGHRS and YFSETQ. CDR3 in amino acids: CASGTGGVGNEQFF. The CDR3 nucleotides read TGCGCCAGCGGTACAGGGGGAGTTGGCAATGAGCAGTTCTTC.

The chain uses TRBV5-5 and TRBJ2-3; D gene uncertain. From germline, CDR1 is SGHKS and CDR2 YYEKEE (reference sequence). CDR3 length equals 11 residues. V was cut by 4 bases and J by 5 bases, with 5 bases left in between. Here the CDR3 reads CASSVEDTQYF. In DNA, the CDR3 is TGTGCCAGCAGCGTGGAAGATACGCAGTATTTT.

The chain uses TRBV28 and TRBJ2-1; possible D gene TRBD2, 5 bases. The CDR3 has 16 amino acids. Trimming removed 1 base at V and 8 bases at J, with 18 bases between. The germline V gene encodes CDR1 MDHEN and CDR2 SYDVKM. CDR3 DNA: TGTGCCAGCAGTTTATTCGCGGTATTGGGAGTGGATGAGCAGTTCTTC. Translating it yields CASSLFAVLGVDEQFF. Variable domain in full (rest from reference TRBV28 and TRBJ2-1): DVKVTQSSRYLVKRTGEKVFLECVQDMDHENMFWYRQDPGLGLRLIYFSYDVKMKEKGDIPEGYSVSREKKERFSLILESASTNQTSMYLCASSLFAVLGVDEQFFGPGTRLTVL.

Regarding this clonotype: A much larger clone lies one base from this, so it may be a read error. The rearrangement links TRBV5-1 to TRBJ1-1, with 7 bases aligning to TRBD1. CDR3 length: 13 residues. CDR1 is SGHRS, CDR2 YFSETQ, per germline. The CDR3 loop is CASRTGLNTEAYF. CDR3 DNA: TGCGCCAGCAGGACAGGGCTGAACACTGAAGCTTACTTT.

This clonotype was seen a handful of times. V gene TRBV6-6 combines with J gene TRBJ1-1; no firm D call. The V end lost 2 bases, the J end lost 1 base, and 5 bases lay between the germline ends. Germline CDR1 MNHNY, CDR2 SVGAGI (reference sequence). CDR3 length equals 13 residues. CDR3 in amino acids: CASSYGGNTEAFF. Written as DNA, the CDR3 is TGTGCCAGCAGTTACGGAGGGAACACTGAAGCTTTCTTT.

V gene TRBV20-1 combines with J gene TRBJ2-7; weak D call: TRBD2 (5 bases). Trimming removed 6 bases at V and 3 bases at J, with 15 bases between. The CDR3 extends over 13 amino acids. Germline lookup yields CDR1 DFQATT and CDR2 SNEGSKA (reference sequence). This chain's CDR3 is CSAGLPSDYEQYF. In DNA, the CDR3 is TGCAGTGCCGGACTCCCGTCCGACTACGAGCAGTACTTC.

Comments on this clonotype: Just one base apart from a much larger clone, this may be a read error. The rearrangement joins TRBV20-1 to TRBJ2-4; the D is unclear. This CDR3 region has 14 residues. Germline V lookup: CDR1 DFQATT, CDR2 SNEGSKA (reference sequence). CDR3 region: CGAALGMGKNIQYF. The CDR3 DNA reads TGCGGTGCTGCGCTGGGGATGGGGAAAAACATTCAGTACTTC.

The genes are TRBV6-1 and TRBJ2-7, with 11 bases lining up with TRBD2. CDR1 and CDR2 from the germline V gene are MNHNS and SASEGT. The CDR3 consists of 15 residues. V was clipped by 7 bases and J by 4 bases; unmatched bases: 9. The CDR3 loop reads CASKILAGEIYEQYF. CDR3 in DNA: TGTGCCAGCAAAATACTAGCGGGAGAAATTTACGAGCAGTACTTC.

Details on this clonotype: Given a much more abundant clone one base away, this may be a read error. CDR3 DNA sequence: TGTGCCAGCAGCTCGAACAATCAGCCCCAGCAGTTT. This gives the protein CASSSNNQPQQF. The chain has TRBV7-9 and TRBJ1-5; D remains ambiguous. The CDR3 has 12 amino acids. Germline V CDR1 and CDR2: SEHNR, FQNEAQ (reference sequence).

V is TRBV20-1 and J is TRBJ2-5; TRBD1 or TRBD2 may be the D gene (6 bases each). This CDR3 comprises 14 residues. CDR1 is DFQATT, CDR2 SNEGSKA, per germline (reference sequence). The V end was cut by 5 bases, the J end by 2 bases, with 15 bases between. CDR3 sequence: CSAQSTGAQETQYF. CDR3 coding DNA: TGCAGTGCTCAAAGTACGGGGGCTCAAGAGACCCAGTACTTC.

This clonotype was seen more than once but under ten times. The J gene is TRBJ2-1, the V gene TRBV7-9; D uncertain. The germline V and J ends were trimmed by 4 bases and 4 bases, with 8 bases remaining between them. Germline V gives CDR1 SEHNR, CDR2 FQNEAQ (reference sequence). This CDR3 is 13 amino acids long. The CDR3, as DNA: TGTGCCAGCAGCTGGGAAAGTTACAATGAGCAGTTCTTC. Its protein product is CASSWESYNEQFF.